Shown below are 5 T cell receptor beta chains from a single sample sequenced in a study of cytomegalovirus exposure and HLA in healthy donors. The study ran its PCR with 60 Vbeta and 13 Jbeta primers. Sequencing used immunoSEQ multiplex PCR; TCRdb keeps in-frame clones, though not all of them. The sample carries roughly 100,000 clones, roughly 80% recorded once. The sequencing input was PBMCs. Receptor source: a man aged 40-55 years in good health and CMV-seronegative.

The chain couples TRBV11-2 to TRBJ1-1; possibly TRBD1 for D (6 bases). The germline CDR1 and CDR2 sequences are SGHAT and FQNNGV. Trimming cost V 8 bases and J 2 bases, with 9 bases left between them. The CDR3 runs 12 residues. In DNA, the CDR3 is TGTGCCAGCGGACAGTTTAACACTGAAGCTTTCTTT. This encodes CASGQFNTEAFF.

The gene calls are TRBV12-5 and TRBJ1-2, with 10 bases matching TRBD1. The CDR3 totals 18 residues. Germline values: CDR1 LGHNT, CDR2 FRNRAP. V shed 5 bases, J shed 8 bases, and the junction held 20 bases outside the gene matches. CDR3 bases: TGTGCTAGTGGTGGGACCCGGACAGGGGGAGGGGTGATAAACGGCTACACCTTC. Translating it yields CASGGTRTGGGVINGYTF.

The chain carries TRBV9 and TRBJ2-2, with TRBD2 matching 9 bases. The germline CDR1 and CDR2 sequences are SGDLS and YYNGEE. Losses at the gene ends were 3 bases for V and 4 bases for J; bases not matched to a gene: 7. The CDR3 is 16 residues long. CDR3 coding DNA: TGTGCCAGCAGCGGATGGCGGGGGGGCAGCACCGGGGAGCTGTTTTTT. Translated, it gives CASSGWRGGSTGELFF.

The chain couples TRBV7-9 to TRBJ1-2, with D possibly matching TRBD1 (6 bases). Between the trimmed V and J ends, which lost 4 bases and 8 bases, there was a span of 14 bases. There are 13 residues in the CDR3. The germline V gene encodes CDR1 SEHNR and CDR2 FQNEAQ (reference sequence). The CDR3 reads CASSSSGAIGYTF. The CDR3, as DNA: TGTGCCAGCAGCTCCTCAGGGGCCATCGGCTACACCTTC.

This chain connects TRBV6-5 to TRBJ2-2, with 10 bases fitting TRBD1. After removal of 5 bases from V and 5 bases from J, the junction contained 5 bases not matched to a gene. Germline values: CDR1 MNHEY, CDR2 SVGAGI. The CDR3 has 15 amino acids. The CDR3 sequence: CASSARDRGTGELFF. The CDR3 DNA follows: TGTGCCAGCAGTGCAAGGGACAGGGGAACCGGGGAGCTGTTTTTT.